The 32 T cell receptor beta chains below all came from one sample that was sequenced in a study of tumour-infiltrating T cells in Burkitt lymphoma. Generated by immunoSEQ multiplex PCR, the TCRdb table keeps only in-frame clones and is missing some. The sample lists 11,000 to 15,000 clones, approximately 30% occurring once. The source material was tumor tissue. These TCRs come from a human donor with diffuse large B-cell lymphoma.

There are a few counts of this clone. The chain employs TRBV27 and TRBJ2-2; 8 bases map to TRBD2. Germline V CDR1 and CDR2: MNHEY, SMNVEV (reference sequence). Trimming cost V 8 bases and J 5 bases; bases outside gene matches: 10. The CDR3 covers 15 residues. The DNA of the CDR3 is TGTGCCAGCCGCCTAGCGGGCCAGGGGACCGGGGAGCTGTTTTTT. Amino acids: CASRLAGQGTGELFF.

The V call is TRBV2, the J call TRBJ2-1; no clear D gene. CDR1 and CDR2 (germline): SNHLY, FYNNEI. CDR3 length equals 14 residues. With 7 bases removed from V and 0 bases from J, the gap between germline ends came to 10 bases. In nucleotides, the CDR3 is TGTGCCAGCAAAAAGGAAAGCTCCTACAATGAGCAGTTCTTC. Its translation is CASKKESSYNEQFF.

This clone was seen a handful of times. The rearrangement uses TRBV30 and TRBJ1-3, with 8 bases matching TRBD1. The CDR3 length is 15 residues. Germline-derived CDR1 and CDR2 are GTSNPN and SVGIG (reference sequence). Trimming removed 0 bases from V and 4 bases from J; junction bases left unmatched: 5. CDR3 amino acids: CAWSVPTGAGNTIYF. CDR3 DNA sequence: TGTGCCTGGAGTGTACCGACAGGGGCAGGAAACACCATATATTTT. Supplemented by reference TRBV30 and TRBJ1-3, the full variable domain reads SQTIHQWPATLVQPVGSPLSLECTVEGTSNPNLYWYRQAAGRGLQLLFYSVGIGQISSEVPQNLSASRPQDRQFILSSKKLLLSDSGFYLCAWSVPTGAGNTIYFGEGSWLTVV.

The genes are TRBV18 and TRBJ1-1, with 9 bases identical to TRBD1. This CDR3 has 15 residues. Per germline, CDR1 KGHSH and CDR2 LQKENI. V was pared by 5 bases and J by 2 bases, with 6 bases of the junction left unmatched. The CDR3 coding sequence is TGTGCCAGCTCAAACAGGGGGCTAGGAAACACTGAAGCTTTCTTT. This codes for CASSNRGLGNTEAFF.

The chain carries TRBV18 and TRBJ1-5; no clear D gene. Germline V gives CDR1 KGHSH, CDR2 LQKENI. Trimming cost V 8 bases and J 0 bases, with 8 bases left between them. This CDR3 has 13 residues. The CDR3 nucleotides read TGTGCCAGCGGTGCAGATAGCAATCAGCCCCAGCATTTT. Its translation: CASGADSNQPQHF. The full variable domain, with the rest looked up from reference TRBV18 and TRBJ1-5, is NAGVMQNPRHLVRRRGQEARLRCSPMKGHSHVYWYRQLPEEGLKFMVYLQKENIIDESGMPKERFSAEFPKEGPSILRIQQVVRGDSAAYFCASGADSNQPQHFGDGTRLSIL.

The chain has TRBV9 and TRBJ2-2; possibly TRBD1 for D (6 bases). Germline V gene lookup returns CDR1 SGDLS and CDR2 YYNGEE. This CDR3 has 14 residues. Trimming removed 1 base from V and 6 bases from J, with 10 bases in between. CDR3 residues: CASSVTGFAGELFF. Written as DNA, the CDR3 is TGTGCCAGCAGCGTAACAGGGTTCGCCGGGGAGCTGTTTTTT.

This chain joins TRBV7-8 and TRBJ2-6; D remains unclear. Per germline, CDR1 SGHVS and CDR2 FQNEAQ. This CDR3 has 14 amino acids. Trimming shortened V by 6 bases and J by 2 bases, and 8 bases separated the two germline ends. The CDR3 sequence is CASRPDAGANVLTF. DNA of the CDR3: TGTGCCAGCAGACCGGACGCTGGGGCCAACGTCCTGACTTTC. Combining the CDR3 with reference TRBV7-8 and TRBJ2-6 gives the whole variable domain GAGVSQSPRYKVAKRGQDVALRCDPISGHVSLFWYQQALGQGPEFLTYFQNEAQLDKSGLPSDRFFAERPEGSVSTLKIQRTQQEDSAVYLCASRPDAGANVLTFGAGSRLTVL.

This clone rates as medium-sized. V gene TRBV5-1 combines with J gene TRBJ2-7; a possible D gene is TRBD1 (6 bases). Germline-derived CDR1 and CDR2 are SGHRS and YFSETQ. The CDR3 consists of 14 residues. Trimming took off 4 bases at V and 1 base at J, with 12 bases between the two ends. The CDR3 nucleotides are TGCGCCAGCAGCCTAGACCAGGGGTCCTACGAGCAGTACTTC. Protein sequence: CASSLDQGSYEQYF.

CDR3 region: CASHPRDRVDGELFF. CDR3 sequence (DNA): TGCGCCAGTCACCCCAGGGACAGGGTTGACGGGGAGCTGTTTTTT. V gene TRBV5-1 combines with J gene TRBJ2-2; the match to TRBD1 covers 9 bases. V lost 8 bases, J lost 7 bases, and 12 bases stayed unmatched. The CDR3 is 15 residues long. Germline CDR1 reads SGHRS; CDR2 reads YFSETQ.

This clone was found once. The gene calls are TRBV18 and TRBJ2-1, with TRBD2 matching 8 bases. The junction had 2 bases not matched to a gene; V was cut back by 1 base and J by 6 bases. From germline, CDR1 is KGHSH and CDR2 LQKENI. This CDR3 comprises 14 residues. CDR3 sequence reads: CASSPRGTSNEQFF. In nucleotides, the CDR3 is TGTGCCAGCTCACCACGGGGGACTAGCAATGAGCAGTTCTTC.

The CDR3 is CATSREINRPDTQYF. The CDR3 nucleotides are TGTGCCACCAGCAGAGAAATTAATAGGCCAGATACGCAGTATTTT. V is TRBV15 and J is TRBJ2-3; D call uncertain. Trimming removed 0 bases from V and 4 bases from J, with 11 bases in between. This CDR3 is 15 amino acids long. Germline V gene sequence: CDR1 LNHNV, CDR2 YYDKDF (reference sequence).

V usage is TRBV28 and J usage is TRBJ2-6; D tentatively fits TRBD1 or TRBD2 (6 bases each). CDR3 size: 18 residues. Trimming pared 6 bases from V and 1 base from J, leaving 19 bases between. Germline assignment: CDR1 MDHEN and CDR2 SYDVKM. Written as DNA, the CDR3 is TGTGCCAGCAGCCCAACTCCCGGGGGCGCGTCTGGGGCCAACGTCCTGACTTTC. Residues: CASSPTPGGASGANVLTF.

V gene TRBV18 combines with J gene TRBJ2-7; D is ambiguous. CDR1 is KGHSH, CDR2 LQKENI, per germline. The CDR3 sequence is 15 residues long. The V gene lost 2 bases and the J gene lost 5 bases, with 16 bases spanning the gap. The CDR3 region is CASSPSRSLIHEQYF. The CDR3, as DNA: TGTGCCAGCTCACCATCGCGGAGTTTGATCCACGAGCAGTACTTC.

This clone turned up a few times. This chain connects TRBV2 to TRBJ2-1; D might be TRBD2 (5 bases). Trimming removed 6 bases from V and 8 bases from J, with 17 bases in between. Germline V gene lookup returns CDR1 SNHLY and CDR2 FYNNEI. This CDR3 has 14 residues. CDR3 sequence reads: CASSEITRGHEQFF. The CDR3, as DNA: TGTGCCAGCAGCGAAATAACTAGAGGGCATGAGCAGTTCTTC. Combining the CDR3 with reference TRBV2 and TRBJ2-1 gives the whole variable domain EPEVTQTPSHQVTQMGQEVILRCVPISNHLYFYWYRQILGQKVEFLVSFYNNEISEKSEIFDDQFSVERPDGSNFTLKIRSTKLEDSAMYFCASSEITRGHEQFFGPGTRLTVL.

This clone was seen a few times. The chain links TRBV29-1 to TRBJ1-2, with D possibly matching TRBD1 (6 bases). Trimming removed 6 bases at V and 0 bases at J, with 17 bases between. This CDR3 is built from 15 residues. Germline CDR1 SQVTM, CDR2 ANQGSEA. The CDR3 protein is CSVPSSGATNYGYTF. The DNA of the CDR3 is TGCAGCGTCCCTTCTTCAGGGGCGACTAACTATGGCTACACCTTC. The full variable domain, rest sourced from reference TRBV29-1 and TRBJ1-2, is SAVISQKPSRDICQRGTSLTIQCQVDSQVTMMFWYRQQPGQSLTLIATANQGSEATYESGFVIDKFPISRPNLTFSTLTVSNMSPEDSSIYLCSVPSSGATNYGYTFGSGTRLTVV.

This clone showed up just a few times. The V call is TRBV6-1, the J call TRBJ1-4, with 8 bases lining up with TRBD1. V dropped 7 bases and J dropped 8; count of bases not matched to a gene: 12. CDR1 and CDR2 from the germline V gene are MNHNS and SASEGT. The CDR3 consists of 15 residues. The CDR3 sequence: CASTPSDRAVEKLFF. The CDR3 region has the DNA TGTGCCAGCACTCCTTCGGACAGGGCGGTCGAAAAACTGTTTTTT.

This clone has a handful of counts. The V and J genes are TRBV25-1 and TRBJ1-3; a possible D gene is TRBD1 (6 bases). Germline V gives CDR1 MGHDK, CDR2 SYGVNS. The V end lost 4 bases, the J end lost 4 bases, and 11 bases lay between the germline ends. CDR3 length: 14 residues. CDR3 coding DNA: TGTGCCAGCAGTGCTGGGACATACGGAAACACCATATATTTT. Its protein is CASSAGTYGNTIYF.

This clone was detected a few times. The chain's CDR3 is CASSQGGSRTEAFF. The CDR3 coding sequence is TGTGCCAGCAGCCAGGGGGGGTCGCGGACTGAAGCTTTCTTT. The V call is TRBV4-2, the J call TRBJ1-1; tentatively, D is TRBD1 (5 bases). Germline-derived CDR1 and CDR2 are LGHNA and YNFKEQ. The V gene lost 3 bases and the J gene lost 5 bases, with 13 bases spanning the gap. This CDR3 is 14 amino acids long.

In its sample, this clone is medium-sized (0.01 to 0.1%). This chain links TRBV27 with TRBJ2-1; no clear D. Trimming cost V 0 bases and J 3 bases, with 9 bases left between them. Germline lookup yields CDR1 MNHEY and CDR2 SMNVEV (reference sequence). The CDR3 contains 15 residues. In DNA, the CDR3 is TGTGCCAGCAGTTTATCGGGCTCCGGCTACAATGAGCAGTTCTTC. This sequence encodes CASSLSGSGYNEQFF.

The chain uses TRBV10-3 and TRBJ1-5; TRBD1 might be the D (6 bases). Germline loops: CDR1 ENHRY, CDR2 SYGVKD. The CDR3 length is 13 residues. V was shortened by 6 bases and J by 1 base, with 7 bases between the two germline ends. CDR3 sequence: CAISGTSNQPQHF. In DNA, the CDR3 is TGTGCCATCAGCGGGACAAGCAATCAGCCCCAGCATTTT.

In its sample, this clone was seen a few times. The V call is TRBV6-5, the J call TRBJ2-7; tentatively, D is TRBD2 (7 bases). Between the trimmed V and J ends, which lost 6 bases and 2 bases, there was a span of 17 bases. The germline CDR1 and CDR2 sequences are MNHEY and SVGAGI. The length of the CDR3 is 15 residues. CDR3 DNA: TGTGCCAGCAGCCGGGGGGCTAGCGCTACCTACGAGCAGTACTTC. This encodes CASSRGASATYEQYF.

This clone was observed a handful of times. The chain links TRBV19 to TRBJ1-5; a weak D match, TRBD1 (5 bases). The V end was cut by 6 bases, the J end by 5 bases, with 8 bases between. In germline, CDR1 is LNHDA, CDR2 SQIVND (reference sequence). This CDR3 contains 12 residues. The CDR3 bases are TGTGCCAGTAGATCGGGGGATCAGCCCCAGCATTTT. It translates to CASRSGDQPQHF.

The V and J genes are TRBV7-6 and TRBJ1-5; D is possibly TRBD1 (6 bases). V gave up 5 bases and J gave up 4 bases, with 15 bases separating them. The germline V gene encodes CDR1 SGHVS and CDR2 FNYEAQ. This CDR3 region has 15 residues. The CDR3: CASSQAGGSNQPQHF. In nucleotides, the CDR3 is TGTGCCAGCAGCCAGGCGGGGGGCTCTAATCAGCCCCAGCATTTT.

The rearrangement joins TRBV7-9 to TRBJ2-2; the D is unclear. The length of the CDR3 is 14 residues. Germline V gene sequence: CDR1 SEHNR, CDR2 FQNEAQ (reference sequence). Trimming removed 4 bases at V and 0 bases at J, with 6 bases between. CDR3 in amino acids: CASSSTTNTGELFF. The CDR3 bases are TGTGCCAGCAGCTCCACAACGAACACCGGGGAGCTGTTTTTT. Variable domain in full (rest from reference TRBV7-9 and TRBJ2-2): DTGVSQNPRHKITKRGQNVTFRCDPISEHNRLYWYRQTLGQGPEFLTYFQNEAQLEKSRLLSDRFSAERPKGSFSTLEIQRTEQGDSAMYLCASSSTTNTGELFFGEGSRLTVL.

This clone was detected a few times. V gene TRBV29-1 combines with J gene TRBJ2-7; 9 positions match TRBD1. V was pared by 3 bases and J by 5 bases, with 5 bases of the junction left unmatched. The CDR3 runs to 13 residues. Germline V gene sequence: CDR1 SQVTM, CDR2 ANQGSEA. CDR3 nucleotides: TGCAGCGTTGAGGGACAGGGTGGCCACGAGCAGTACTTC. Translating it yields CSVEGQGGHEQYF.

This chain links TRBV14 with TRBJ2-7; D is unclear. V lost 4 bases to trimming and J lost 2 bases, with 6 bases between them. Germline lookup yields CDR1 SGHDN and CDR2 FVKESK. This CDR3 has 12 amino acids. CDR3 residues: CASSRSTYEQYF. CDR3 bases: TGTGCCAGCAGCCGTTCTACCTACGAGCAGTACTTC.

Details on this clone: The junction differs from germline at one of its ends, possibly a read error. V usage is TRBV5-4 and J usage is TRBJ1-1; D is possibly TRBD1 (5 bases). Per the germline V gene, CDR1 is SGHNT and CDR2 is YYREEE (reference sequence). This CDR3 region has 12 residues. CDR3 region: CAGSLGGTEAFF. Here the CDR3 DNA reads TGTGCCGGCAGCTTGGGGGGGACTGAAGCTTTCTTT. Full variable domain (remainder filled in from reference TRBV5-4 and TRBJ1-1): ETGVTQSPTHLIKTRGQQVTLRCSSQSGHNTVSWYQQALGQGPQFIFQYYREEENGRGNFPPRFSGLQFPNYSSELNVNALELDDSALYLCAGSLGGTEAFFGQGTRLTVV.

The chain combines TRBV27 with TRBJ2-3; the D gene is possibly TRBD2 (5 bases). Trimming removed 5 bases from V and 2 bases from J, with 11 bases in between. Germline V gives CDR1 MNHEY, CDR2 SMNVEV (reference sequence). The CDR3 consists of 14 residues. DNA for the CDR3: TGTGCCAGCAGTCTAGGACTGAACACAGATACGCAGTATTTT. Protein: CASSLGLNTDTQYF.

The rearrangement links TRBV5-4 to TRBJ2-2; perhaps TRBD2 as D (5 bases). The CDR3 length is 15 residues. Germline assignment: CDR1 SGHNT and CDR2 YYREEE (reference sequence). V was cut by 1 base and J by 2 bases, with 9 bases left in between. The CDR3 DNA is TGTGCCAGCAGCTTGAGTACGGGAAACACCGGGGAGCTGTTTTTT. The encoded protein is CASSLSTGNTGELFF.

As DNA, the CDR3 is TGCGCCAGCCCTGGCCAGCGGGAGGGCGGGACCCAGTACTTC. Its protein is CASPGQREGGTQYF. The chain is built from TRBV5-1 and TRBJ2-5; the match to TRBD2 covers 10 bases. The CDR3 length is 14 residues. Unmatched junction bases numbered 10, after V lost 7 bases and J lost 7 bases. The germline V gene has CDR1 SGHRS and CDR2 YFSETQ.

The chain couples TRBV6-1 to TRBJ1-2; D is unresolved. The CDR3 is 15 residues long. V lost 5 bases to trimming and J lost 0 bases, with 13 bases between them. Germline lookup yields CDR1 MNHNS and CDR2 SASEGT. CDR3 residues: CASSPYSGANYGYTF. DNA for the CDR3: TGTGCCAGCAGTCCATACAGCGGAGCTAACTATGGCTACACCTTC.

The CDR3: CASSFWMNTEAFF. In DNA form, the CDR3 reads TGTGCCAGCAGTTTTTGGATGAACACTGAAGCTTTCTTT. The chain uses TRBV27 and TRBJ1-1; D not certain. V was pared by 3 bases and J by 0 bases, with 5 bases between. From germline, CDR1 is MNHEY and CDR2 SMNVEV (reference sequence). This CDR3 comprises 13 residues.